This TCR beta chain was obtained from a study of human T cells and chemical hapten exposure. Trimming took 0 bases from V and 3 from J, leaving 8 bases between them. This CDR3 contains 14 residues. The germline CDR1 and CDR2 sequences are LGHDT and YNNKEL (reference sequence). This sample's time point: patch test 3, about 24 weeks after DPC sensitization. The treatment here: therapeutic diphenylcyclopropenone sensitization with weekly scalp DPC. This clonotype has a count of ten or more. TCRdb itself ran the RACE reads through MiXCR, one entry per CDR3 protein. Of around 85,000 distinct CDR3 sequences in the sample, 10% to 15% were seen once.

The chain is built from TRBV3-1 and TRBJ1-1; no clear D. The TCR comes from a woman aged 50 to 65 with alopecia areata. Some clones in this sample may be carry-over from other donors' samples. The sequencing here drew on whole blood, taken in connection with sensitization to the hapten diphenylcyclopropenone (DPC). The CDR3 sequence is CASSQEGRDTEAFF. CDR3 sequence (DNA): TGTGCCAGCAGCCAAGAAGGCCGAGACACTGAAGCTTTCTTT.